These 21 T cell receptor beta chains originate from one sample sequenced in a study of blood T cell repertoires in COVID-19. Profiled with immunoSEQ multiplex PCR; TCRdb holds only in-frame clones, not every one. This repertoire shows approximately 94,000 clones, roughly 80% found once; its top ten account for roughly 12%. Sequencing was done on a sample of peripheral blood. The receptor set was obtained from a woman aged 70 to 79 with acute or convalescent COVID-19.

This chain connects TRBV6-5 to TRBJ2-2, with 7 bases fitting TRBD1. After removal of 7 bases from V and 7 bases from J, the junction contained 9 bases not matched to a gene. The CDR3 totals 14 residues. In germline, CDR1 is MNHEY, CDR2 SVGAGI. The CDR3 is CASTLGQAVGELFF. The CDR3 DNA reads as TGTGCCAGCACCCTTGGACAGGCGGTCGGGGAGCTGTTTTTT.

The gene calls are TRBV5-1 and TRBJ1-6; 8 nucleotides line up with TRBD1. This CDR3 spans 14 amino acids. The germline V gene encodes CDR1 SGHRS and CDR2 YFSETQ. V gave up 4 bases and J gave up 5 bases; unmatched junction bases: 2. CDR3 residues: CASSQTGDNSPLHF. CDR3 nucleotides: TGCGCCAGCAGCCAGACAGGGGATAATTCACCCCTCCACTTT.

For the CDR3, the DNA is TGTGCCAGCAGCCCCGGAACCGGGACAGGGAATGAAAAACTGTTTTTT. The encoded protein is CASSPGTGTGNEKLFF. This chain connects TRBV14 to TRBJ1-4; 9 bases fit TRBD1. V trimming: 4 bases; J trimming: 5 bases; junction bases outside the gene matches: 8. The CDR3 is made up of 16 amino acids. Per the germline V gene, CDR1 is SGHDN and CDR2 is FVKESK.

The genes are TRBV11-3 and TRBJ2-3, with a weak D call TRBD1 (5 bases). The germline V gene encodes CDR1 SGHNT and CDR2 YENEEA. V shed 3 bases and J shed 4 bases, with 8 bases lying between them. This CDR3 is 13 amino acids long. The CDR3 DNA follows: TGTGCCAGCAGCTTGGGGCCTTCAGATACGCAGTATTTT. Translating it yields CASSLGPSDTQYF.

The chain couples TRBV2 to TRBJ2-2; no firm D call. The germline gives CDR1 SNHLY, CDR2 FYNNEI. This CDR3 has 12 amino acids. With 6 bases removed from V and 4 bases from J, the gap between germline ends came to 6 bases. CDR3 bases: TGTGCCAGCAGGAGGTTCACCGGGGAGCTGTTTTTT. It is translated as CASRRFTGELFF.

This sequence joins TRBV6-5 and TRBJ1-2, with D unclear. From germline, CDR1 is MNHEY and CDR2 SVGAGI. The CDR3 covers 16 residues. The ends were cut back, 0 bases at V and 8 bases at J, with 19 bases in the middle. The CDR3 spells CASSYSRVGRSGGYTF. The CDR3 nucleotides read TGTGCCAGCAGTTACTCGAGAGTCGGGAGAAGCGGAGGCTACACCTTC.

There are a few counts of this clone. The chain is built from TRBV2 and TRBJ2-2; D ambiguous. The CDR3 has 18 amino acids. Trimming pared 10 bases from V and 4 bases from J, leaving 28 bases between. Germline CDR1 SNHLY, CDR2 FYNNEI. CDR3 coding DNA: TGTGCCACCGACTTTGGTGGGTCCCCGACCCGAGGCACCGGGGAGCTGTTTTTT. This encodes CATDFGGSPTRGTGELFF.

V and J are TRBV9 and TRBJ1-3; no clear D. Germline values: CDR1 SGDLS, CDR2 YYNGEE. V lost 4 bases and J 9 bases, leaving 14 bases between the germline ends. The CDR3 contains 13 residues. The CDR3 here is CASSPREEGTIYF. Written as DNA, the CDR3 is TGTGCCAGCAGCCCAAGAGAAGAGGGCACCATATATTTT.

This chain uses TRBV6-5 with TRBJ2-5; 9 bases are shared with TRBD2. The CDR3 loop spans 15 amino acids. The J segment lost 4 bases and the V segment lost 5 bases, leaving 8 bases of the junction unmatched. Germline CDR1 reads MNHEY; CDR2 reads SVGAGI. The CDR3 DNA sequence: TGTGCCAGCAGTAGCCCTAGTAGCGGGGGAGAGACCCAGTACTTC. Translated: CASSSPSSGGETQYF.

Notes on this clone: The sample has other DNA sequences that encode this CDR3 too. In DNA, the CDR3 is TGTGCCAGCAGCCAAGAAGGGCAGGGAGGGACCCAGTACTTC. The encoded protein is CASSQEGQGGTQYF. V usage is TRBV3-1 (or the pseudogene TRBV3-2) and J usage is TRBJ2-5; D may be TRBD2 (6 bases). There are 14 residues in the CDR3. Germline V gene sequence: CDR1 LGHDT, CDR2 YNNKEL (reference sequence). V lost 0 bases to trimming and J lost 7 bases, with 12 bases between them.

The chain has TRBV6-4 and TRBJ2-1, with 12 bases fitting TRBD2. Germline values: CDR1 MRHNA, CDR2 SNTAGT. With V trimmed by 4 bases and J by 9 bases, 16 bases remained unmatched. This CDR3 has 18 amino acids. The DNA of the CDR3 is TGTGCCAGCAGTGTAAGCGGTGGAGCTAGCGGGGGGGCCCCTGAGCAGTTCTTC. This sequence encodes CASSVSGGASGGAPEQFF.

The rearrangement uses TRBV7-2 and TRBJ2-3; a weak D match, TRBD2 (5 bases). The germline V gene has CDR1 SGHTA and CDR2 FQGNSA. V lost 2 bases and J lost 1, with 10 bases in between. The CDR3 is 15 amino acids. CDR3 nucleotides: TGTGCCAGCAGCTTACGATCCGGGGGCACAGATACGCAGTATTTT. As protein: CASSLRSGGTDTQYF.

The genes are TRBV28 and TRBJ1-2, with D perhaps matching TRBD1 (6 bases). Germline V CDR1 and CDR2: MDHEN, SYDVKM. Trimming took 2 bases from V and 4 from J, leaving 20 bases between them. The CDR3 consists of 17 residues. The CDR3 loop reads CASSLVGGQLDVYGYTF. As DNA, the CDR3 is TGTGCCAGCAGTTTAGTTGGAGGACAGCTGGATGTCTATGGCTACACCTTC.

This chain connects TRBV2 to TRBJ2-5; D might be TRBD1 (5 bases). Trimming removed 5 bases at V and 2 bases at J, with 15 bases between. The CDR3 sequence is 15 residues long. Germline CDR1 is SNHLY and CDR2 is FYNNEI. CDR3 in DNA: TGTGCCAGCAGTTCCCAGGGATTCAGGCAAGAGACCCAGTACTTC. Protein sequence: CASSSQGFRQETQYF. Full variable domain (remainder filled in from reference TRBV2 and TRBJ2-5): EPEVTQTPSHQVTQMGQEVILRCVPISNHLYFYWYRQILGQKVEFLVSFYNNEISEKSEIFDDQFSVERPDGSNFTLKIRSTKLEDSAMYFCASSSQGFRQETQYFGPGTRLLVL.

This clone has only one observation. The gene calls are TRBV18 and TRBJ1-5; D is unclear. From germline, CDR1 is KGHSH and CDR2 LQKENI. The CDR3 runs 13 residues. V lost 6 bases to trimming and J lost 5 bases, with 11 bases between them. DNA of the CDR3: TGTGCCAGCTCGAATTCAGTCGATCAGCCCCAGCATTTT. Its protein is CASSNSVDQPQHF. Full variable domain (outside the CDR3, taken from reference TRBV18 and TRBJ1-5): NAGVMQNPRHLVRRRGQEARLRCSPMKGHSHVYWYRQLPEEGLKFMVYLQKENIIDESGMPKERFSAEFPKEGPSILRIQQVVRGDSAAYFCASSNSVDQPQHFGDGTRLSIL.

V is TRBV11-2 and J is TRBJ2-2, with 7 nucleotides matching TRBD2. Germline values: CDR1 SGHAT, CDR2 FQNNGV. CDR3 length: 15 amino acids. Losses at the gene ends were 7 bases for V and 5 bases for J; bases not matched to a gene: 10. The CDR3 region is CASIPGGGGTGELFF. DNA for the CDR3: TGTGCCAGCATACCCGGCGGGGGAGGGACCGGGGAGCTGTTTTTT.

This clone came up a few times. The CDR3 sequence: CASSRTGTGGHNTEAFF. In DNA, the CDR3 is TGTGCCAGCAGCCGAACCGGGACAGGGGGCCACAACACTGAAGCTTTCTTT. The chain is built from TRBV7-8 and TRBJ1-1; TRBD1 agrees at 12 bases. Germline lookup yields CDR1 SGHVS and CDR2 FQNEAQ. With 5 bases clipped from V and 2 bases from J, the junction kept 9 bases outside the gene matches. CDR3 length: 17 residues.

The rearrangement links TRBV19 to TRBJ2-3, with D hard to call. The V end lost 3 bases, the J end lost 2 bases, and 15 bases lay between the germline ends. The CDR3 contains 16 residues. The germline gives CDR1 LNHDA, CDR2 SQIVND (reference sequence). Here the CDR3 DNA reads TGTGCCAGTAGTATGACTCTCCGGAAAGACACAGATACGCAGTATTTT. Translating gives CASSMTLRKDTDTQYF.

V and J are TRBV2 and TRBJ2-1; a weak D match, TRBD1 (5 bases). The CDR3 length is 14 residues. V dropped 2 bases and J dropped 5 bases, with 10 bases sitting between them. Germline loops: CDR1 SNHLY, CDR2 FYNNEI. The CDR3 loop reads CASSEWGGDNEQFF. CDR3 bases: TGTGCCAGCAGTGAATGGGGCGGAGACAATGAGCAGTTCTTC. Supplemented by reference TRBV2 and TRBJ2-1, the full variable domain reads EPEVTQTPSHQVTQMGQEVILRCVPISNHLYFYWYRQILGQKVEFLVSFYNNEISEKSEIFDDQFSVERPDGSNFTLKIRSTKLEDSAMYFCASSEWGGDNEQFFGPGTRLTVL.

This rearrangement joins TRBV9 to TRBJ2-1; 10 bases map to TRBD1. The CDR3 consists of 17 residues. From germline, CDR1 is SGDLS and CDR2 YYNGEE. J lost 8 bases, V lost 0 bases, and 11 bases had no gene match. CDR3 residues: CASSVAPDRGPWDEQFF. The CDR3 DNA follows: TGTGCCAGCAGCGTAGCCCCAGACAGGGGGCCTTGGGATGAGCAGTTCTTC.

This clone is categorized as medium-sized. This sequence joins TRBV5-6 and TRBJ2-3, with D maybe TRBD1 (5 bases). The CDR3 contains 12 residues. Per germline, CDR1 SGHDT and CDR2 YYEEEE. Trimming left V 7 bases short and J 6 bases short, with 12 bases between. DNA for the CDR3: TGTGCCAGCGGCACAGCAGGGGATACGCAGTATTTT. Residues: CASGTAGDTQYF.